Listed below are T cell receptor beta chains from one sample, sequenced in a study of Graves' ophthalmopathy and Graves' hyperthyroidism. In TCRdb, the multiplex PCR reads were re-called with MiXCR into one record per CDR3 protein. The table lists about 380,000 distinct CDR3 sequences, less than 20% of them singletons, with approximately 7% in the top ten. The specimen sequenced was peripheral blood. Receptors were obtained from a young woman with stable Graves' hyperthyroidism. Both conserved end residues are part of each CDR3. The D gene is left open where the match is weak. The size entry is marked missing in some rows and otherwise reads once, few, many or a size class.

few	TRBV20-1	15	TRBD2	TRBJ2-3	CSARGGTSGTDTQYF	TGCAGTGCTAGGGGGGGGACTAGCGGCACAGATACGCAGTATTTT
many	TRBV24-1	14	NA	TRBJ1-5	CATKWRGARQPQHF	TGTGCCACCAAGTGGAGGGGCGCGAGACAGCCCCAGCATTTT
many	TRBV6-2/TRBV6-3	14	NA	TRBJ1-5	CASSYGLSNQPQHF	TGTGCCAGCAGTTACGGGTTAAGCAATCAGCCCCAGCATTTT
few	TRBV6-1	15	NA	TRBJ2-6	CASSVGFSGANVLTF	TGTGCCAGCAGCGTAGGGTTTTCTGGGGCCAACGTCCTGACTTTC
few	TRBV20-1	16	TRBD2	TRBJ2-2	CSARPEVAGNTGELFF	TGCAGTGCCCGCCCGGAGGTAGCGGGGAACACCGGGGAGCTGTTTTTT
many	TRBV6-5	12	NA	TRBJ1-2	CASSFGAYGYTF	TGTGCCAGCAGTTTCGGCGCCTATGGCTACACCTTC
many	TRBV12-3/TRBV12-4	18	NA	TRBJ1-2	CASSLARALGREDYGYTF	TGTGCCAGCAGTTTAGCTCGTGCCCTAGGCAGGGAGGACTATGGCTACACCTTC
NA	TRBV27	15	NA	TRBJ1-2	CASSLTAAWSYGYTF	TGTGCCAGCAGTTTAACGGCCGCTTGGTCCTATGGCTACACCTTC
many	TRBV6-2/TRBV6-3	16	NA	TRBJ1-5	CASSRTIRSGNQPQHF	TGTGCCAGCAGTAGGACAATTCGATCGGGCAATCAGCCCCAGCATTTT
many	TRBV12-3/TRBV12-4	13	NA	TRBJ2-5	CASSLYTGETQYF	TGTGCCAGCAGTTTGTACACTGGGGAGACCCAGTACTTC
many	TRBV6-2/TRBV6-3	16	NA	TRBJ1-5	CASSYSSQNSNQPQHF	TGTGCCAGCAGTTACTCGAGCCAGAACAGCAATCAGCCCCAGCATTTT
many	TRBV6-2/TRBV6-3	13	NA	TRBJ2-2	CAVGDSYTGELFF	TGTGCCGTAGGGGATTCATACACCGGGGAGCTGTTTTTT
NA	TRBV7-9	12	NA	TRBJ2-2	CASSLIYEELFF	TGTGCCAGCAGCTTAATCTATGAGGAGCTGTTTTTT
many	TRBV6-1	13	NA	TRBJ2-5	CASSESLIETQYF	TGTGCCAGCAGTGAATCCCTCATAGAGACCCAGTACTTC
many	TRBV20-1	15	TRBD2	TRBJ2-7	CSASTAGGPPYEQYF	TGCAGTGCTAGTACGGCGGGGGGGCCCCCCTACGAGCAGTACTTC
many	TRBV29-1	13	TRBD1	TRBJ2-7	CSVWDRSSYEQYF	TGCAGCGTCTGGGACAGGAGCTCCTACGAGCAGTACTTC
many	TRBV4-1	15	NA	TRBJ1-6	CASSQDSQIHSPLHF	TGCGCCAGCAGCCAAGATAGCCAGATCCATTCACCCCTCCACTTT
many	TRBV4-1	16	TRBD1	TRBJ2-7	CASSQGQGLVDYEQYF	TGCGCCAGCAGCCAAGGACAGGGGTTAGTGGACTACGAGCAGTACTTC
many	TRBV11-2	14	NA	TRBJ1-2	CASSLKWIGYGYTF	TGTGCCAGCAGCTTAAAGTGGATTGGGTATGGCTACACCTTC
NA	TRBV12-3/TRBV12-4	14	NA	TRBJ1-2	CASSRDMGGYGYTF	TGTGCCAGCAGTCGGGACATGGGAGGCTATGGCTACACCTTC
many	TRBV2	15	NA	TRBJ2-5	CASRKGGGAQETQYF	TGTGCCAGCCGGAAGGGGGGGGGGGCCCAAGAGACCCAGTACTTC
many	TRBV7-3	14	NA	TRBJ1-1	CASSLAGANTEAFF	TGTGCCAGCAGCTTAGCAGGGGCGAACACTGAAGCTTTCTTT
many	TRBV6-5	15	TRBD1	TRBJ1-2	CASSYSRGTAYGYTF	TGTGCCAGCAGTTACTCGCGCGGGACAGCCTATGGCTACACCTTC
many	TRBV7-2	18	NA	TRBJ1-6	CASSKTTTRGFYNSPLHF	TGTGCCAGCAGCAAAACGACTACCAGGGGTTTCTATAATTCACCCCTCCACTTT